The 22 T cell receptor beta chains in this list originate from one sample, sequenced in a study of low-dose radiotherapy and immunotherapy resistance in tumors. Time point: before trial treatment. First-strand cDNA used TRAV- and TRBV-specific primers, covering alpha and beta chains. A roughly 20-cycle PCR with a constant-region primer and V-primer adapter amplified TCRs. TCRdb reprocessed the reads via MiXCR and lists one record per CDR3 protein. The sample contains around 80,000 distinct CDR3 sequences, approximately 17% of which appear only once. The specimen comprised PBMCs, sampled before treatment. The receptors derive from a male donor with prostate cancer.

This clonotype was found many times. The chain couples TRBV4-1 to TRBJ2-5; 8 bases are shared with TRBD1. Germline V gene data show CDR1 as MGHRA and CDR2 as YSYEKL. J lost 5 bases, V lost 3 bases, and 11 bases had no gene match. The CDR3 loop spans 16 amino acids. The CDR3 DNA reads TGCGCCAGCAGCCACCCCGGACAGGGAAGGTTGGAGACCCAGTACTTC. Translating gives CASSHPGQGRLETQYF.

This clonotype was seen at least ten times. The rearrangement joins TRBV5-3 to TRBJ1-5, with 8 bases identical to TRBD1. TRBV5-3 is annotated as an ORF whose role is uncertain. The J segment lost 5 bases and the V segment lost 1 base, leaving 8 bases of the junction unmatched. This CDR3 has 16 amino acids. The CDR3 bases are TGTGCCAGAAGCTTGCATTGGACAGGGACCTATCAGCCCCAGCATTTT. As protein: CARSLHWTGTYQPQHF.

In this sample, this clonotype turned up many times. The chain joins TRBV6-2 or TRBV6-3 to TRBJ2-6; TRBD1 might be the D (5 bases). This CDR3 comprises 17 residues. Trimming pared 0 bases from V and 0 bases from J, leaving 9 bases between. Germline assignment: CDR1 MNHEY and CDR2 SVGEGT. CDR3 amino acids: CASSYSGRDSGANVLTF. The CDR3 coding sequence is TGTGCCAGCAGTTACTCCGGCAGGGACTCTGGGGCCAACGTCCTGACTTTC.

This clonotype was recorded at least ten times. This sequence joins TRBV5-1 and TRBJ2-1; 10 positions agree with TRBD2. The ends lost 1 base at V and 1 base at J; junction bases unmatched: 2. This CDR3 is built from 16 residues. Per the germline V gene, CDR1 is SGHRS and CDR2 is YFSETQ. Here the CDR3 DNA reads TGCGCCAGCAGCTTGACAGCGGGAGGGTCCTACAATGAGCAGTTCTTC. Residues: CASSLTAGGSYNEQFF. The whole variable domain, remainder taken from reference TRBV5-1 and TRBJ2-1, is KAGVTQTPRYLIKTRGQQVTLSCSPISGHRSVSWYQQTPGQGLQFLFEYFSETQRNKGNFPGRFSGRQFSNSRSEMNVSTLELGDSALYLCASSLTAGGSYNEQFFGPGTRLTVL.

The chain is built from TRBV5-4 and TRBJ1-3, with D possibly matching TRBD1 (6 bases). The ends were cut back, 0 bases at V and 0 bases at J, with 10 bases in the middle. Germline values: CDR1 SGHNT, CDR2 YYREEE (reference sequence). CDR3 length equals 16 residues. The CDR3 nucleotides read TGTGCCAGCAGCTTGGATCAGGGGTACTCTGGAAACACCATATATTTT. Translated, it gives CASSLDQGYSGNTIYF.

This clonotype occurred a few times. The chain is built from TRBV5-4 and TRBJ2-3; 8 nucleotides line up with TRBD2. The V and J ends lost 4 bases and 14 bases, in that order; junction bases with no gene match: 15. The germline V gene encodes CDR1 SGHNT and CDR2 YYREEE (reference sequence). The CDR3 spans 14 residues. The CDR3 coding sequence is TGTGCCAGCAGCCCCGGCGGGGGGCAGGGAGGGTGGTATTTT. It specifies CASSPGGGQGGWYF.

This clonotype came up many times. V gene TRBV6-2 or TRBV6-3 combines with J gene TRBJ2-7; tentative D call: TRBD1 (5 bases). The CDR3 has 13 residues. With 6 bases removed from V and 2 bases from J, the gap between germline ends came to 11 bases. CDR1 and CDR2 from the germline V gene are MNHEY and SVGEGT. CDR3 nucleotide sequence: TGTGCCAGCAGCGGCCAGGGCACCTACGAGCAGTACTTC. Its translation is CASSGQGTYEQYF.

A remark on this clonotype: A far more abundant clone sits one base away, making this likely a read error. This chain connects TRBV27 to TRBJ2-3; TRBD2 is a possible D gene (6 bases). CDR3 length: 16 amino acids. Germline V lookup: CDR1 MNHEY, CDR2 SMNVEV (reference sequence). DNA of the CDR3: TGTGCCAGCAGCCAAACGGGGCCATTGGGGGGAGATATGCAGTATTTT. Amino acid sequence: CASSQTGPLGGDMQYF.

In this sample, this clonotype turned up many times. CDR3 bases: TGTGCCAGTAGAACCTTACAGGGGGCGAGCACTGAAGCTTTCTTT. Encoded protein: CASRTLQGASTEAFF. The J gene is TRBJ1-1, the V gene TRBV19, with 9 bases matching TRBD1. The CDR3 covers 15 residues. Germline V CDR1 and CDR2: LNHDA, SQIVND (reference sequence). The trim removed 6 bases at V and 4 bases at J, leaving 9 bases unmatched.

The V call is TRBV6-5, the J call TRBJ1-2; TRBD1 might be the D (5 bases). The CDR3 is 15 amino acids. Germline V gene data show CDR1 as MNHEY and CDR2 as SVGAGI. The V end lost 5 bases, the J end lost 7 bases, and 20 bases lay between the germline ends. The CDR3 here is CASSISRTGNAGYTF. CDR3 DNA: TGTGCCAGCAGTATTAGCCGTACAGGTAACGCTGGCTACACCTTC.

This clonotype was seen ten or more times. The chain combines TRBV4-2 with TRBJ1-5, with a weak D call TRBD1 (5 bases). In germline, CDR1 is LGHNA, CDR2 YNFKEQ. V was clipped by 0 bases and J by 3 bases, with 12 bases between them. The CDR3 sequence is 16 residues long. CDR3 region: CASSQDRSGNNQPQHF. The CDR3 nucleotides read TGTGCCAGCAGCCAAGACCGTTCAGGGAACAATCAGCCCCAGCATTTT.

The chain combines TRBV19 with TRBJ2-2; 10 nucleotides line up with TRBD2. There are 17 residues in the CDR3. Germline values: CDR1 LNHDA, CDR2 SQIVND (reference sequence). Unmatched junction bases numbered 8, after V lost 7 bases and J lost 0 bases. The CDR3 nucleotides are TGTGCCAGTACTCGGATAGCGGGAGGCCCGAACACCGGGGAGCTGTTTTTT. Its protein product is CASTRIAGGPNTGELFF.

As concerns this clonotype: With only one base between it and a far larger clone, this is likely a read error. CDR3 sequence: CASSLVPYEQFF. The CDR3 bases are TGTGCCAGCTCATTGGTACCCTACGAGCAGTTCTTC. The chain recombines TRBV21-1 with TRBJ2-1. TRBV21-1 is marked as a pseudogene. CDR3 length equals 12 residues.

This clonotype was counted at least ten times. V and J are TRBV5-1 and TRBJ1-2; D might be TRBD1 (5 bases). The CDR3 extends over 14 amino acids. V shed 0 bases and J shed 2 bases, with 8 bases lying between them. From germline, CDR1 is SGHRS and CDR2 YFSETQ. CDR3 DNA sequence: TGCGCCAGCAGCTTGGACAGGTTCAACTATGGCTACACCTTC. This translates into CASSLDRFNYGYTF.

This clonotype was observed many times. The genes are TRBV7-2 and TRBJ2-3; TRBD1 or TRBD2 may be the D gene (6 bases each). The CDR3 loop spans 15 amino acids. V lost 6 bases and J 2 bases, leaving 15 bases between the germline ends. The germline V gene encodes CDR1 SGHTA and CDR2 FQGNSA. CDR3 in amino acids: CASSMVGGFTDTQYF. The CDR3 coding sequence is TGTGCCAGCAGTATGGTGGGGGGCTTCACAGATACGCAGTATTTT.

This chain joins TRBV23-1 and TRBJ2-3, with 8 bases lining up with TRBD2. TRBV23-1 is reported as an ORF; its role is uncertain. The CDR3 extends over 15 amino acids. V was clipped by 3 bases and J by 7 bases; unmatched bases: 9. The CDR3 nucleotides read TGCGCCAGCAGTCACGACGGGAGGGCCTTAAATACGCAGTATTTT. Protein: CASSHDGRALNTQYF.

This clonotype was observed at least ten times. V is TRBV4-1 and J is TRBJ1-2, with TRBD1 as a possible D gene (5 bases). CDR1 MGHRA and CDR2 YSYEKL come from the germline V gene. The CDR3 length is 14 residues. Trimming shortened V by 0 bases and J by 2 bases, and 7 bases separated the two germline ends. CDR3 residues: CASSQDWGNYGYTF. The CDR3 DNA reads TGCGCCAGCAGCCAAGATTGGGGGAACTATGGCTACACCTTC.

This clonotype came up many times. The V gene is TRBV5-1, the J gene TRBJ2-3; 12 positions match TRBD2. Germline assignment: CDR1 SGHRS and CDR2 YFSETQ. The trim removed 3 bases at V and 2 bases at J, leaving 4 bases unmatched. The CDR3 is 16 residues long. CDR3 nucleotides: TGCGCCAGCAGCTCGGCTAGCGGGGGGGCCACAGATACGCAGTATTTT. Translated: CASSSASGGATDTQYF.

The chain is built from TRBV5-1 and TRBJ1-1, with a weak D call TRBD1 (6 bases). The CDR3 is 15 residues long. The germline V gene has CDR1 SGHRS and CDR2 YFSETQ. The germline V and J ends were trimmed by 4 bases and 4 bases, with 17 bases remaining between them. This CDR3 is CASSAETGVGTEAFF. The CDR3 coding sequence is TGCGCCAGCAGCGCCGAGACAGGTGTGGGCACTGAAGCTTTCTTT.

This clonotype was seen at least ten times. V is TRBV11-3 and J is TRBJ2-3; D perhaps matches TRBD2 (7 bases). The length of the CDR3 is 16 residues. Between the trimmed V and J ends, which lost 5 bases and 0 bases, there was a span of 15 bases. Germline V gives CDR1 SGHNT, CDR2 YENEEA. CDR3 amino acids: CASSPGGAGSTDTQYF. The CDR3 DNA follows: TGTGCCAGCAGCCCTGGGGGGGCGGGAAGCACAGATACGCAGTATTTT.

This clonotype was seen repeatedly, ten times or more. The chain joins TRBV20-1 to TRBJ1-6, with D tentatively TRBD1 (5 bases). The CDR3 length is 11 residues. Trimming stripped 5 bases from V and 8 bases from J, with 7 bases between. The germline gives CDR1 DFQATT, CDR2 SNEGSKA (reference sequence). The CDR3 region has the DNA TGCAGTGCTTGGGGGGATTCACCCCTCCACTTT. It specifies CSAWGDSPLHF.

This clonotype was detected ten times or more. The J gene is TRBJ1-5, the V gene TRBV7-9, with D hard to call. This CDR3 is built from 14 residues. CDR1 SEHNR and CDR2 FQNEAQ come from the germline V gene (reference sequence). Trimming cost V 3 bases and J 0 bases, with 6 bases left between them. CDR3: CASSFPGSNQPQHF. The DNA of the CDR3 is TGTGCCAGCAGCTTTCCGGGTAGCAATCAGCCCCAGCATTTT.